This TCR beta chain was recorded in a study of CD8 T cells in ankylosing spondylitis. Study-wide results and caveats: Matched ankylosing spondylitis synovial fluid reportedly contained a significantly enriched population of disease-linked clones. Disease-linked clones bore a CD8+ phenotype, appearing relatively rarely in peripheral blood.

The table lists this clonotype with many counts. No antigen is known for it. Trimming removed 7 bases from V and 3 bases from J, with 21 bases in between. CDR3 length: 17 amino acids. TCRdb itself ran the 5' RACE reads through MiXCR, one entry per CDR3 protein. The sample contains 150,000 to 200,000 distinct CDR3 sequences, 18% of which appear only once. This receptor was identified in a male donor under 30 with ankylosing spondylitis or in good health (not recorded which). The V call is TRBV12-3 or TRBV12-4, the J call TRBJ2-2; maybe TRBD2 (6 bases). The specimen sequenced was blood, either unsorted or a sorted T cell fraction (not recorded which). The CDR3 spells CASTPLTGGSDTGELFF. The CDR3 DNA is TGTGCCAGCACCCCCCTCACCGGGGGTTCGGACACCGGGGAGCTGTTTTTT.